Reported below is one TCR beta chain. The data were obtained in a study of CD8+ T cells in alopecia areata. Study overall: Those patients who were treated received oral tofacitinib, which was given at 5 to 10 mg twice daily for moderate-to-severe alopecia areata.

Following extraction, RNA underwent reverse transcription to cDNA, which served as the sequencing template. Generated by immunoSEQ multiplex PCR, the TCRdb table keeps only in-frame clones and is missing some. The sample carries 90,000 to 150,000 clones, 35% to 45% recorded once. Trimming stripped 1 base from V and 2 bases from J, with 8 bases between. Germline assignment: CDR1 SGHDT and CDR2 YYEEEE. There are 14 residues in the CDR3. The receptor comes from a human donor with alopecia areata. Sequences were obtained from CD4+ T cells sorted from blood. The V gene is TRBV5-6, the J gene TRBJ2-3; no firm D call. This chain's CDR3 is CASSLRDNTDTQYF. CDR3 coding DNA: TGTGCCAGCAGCTTGCGCGACAACACAGATACGCAGTATTTT.